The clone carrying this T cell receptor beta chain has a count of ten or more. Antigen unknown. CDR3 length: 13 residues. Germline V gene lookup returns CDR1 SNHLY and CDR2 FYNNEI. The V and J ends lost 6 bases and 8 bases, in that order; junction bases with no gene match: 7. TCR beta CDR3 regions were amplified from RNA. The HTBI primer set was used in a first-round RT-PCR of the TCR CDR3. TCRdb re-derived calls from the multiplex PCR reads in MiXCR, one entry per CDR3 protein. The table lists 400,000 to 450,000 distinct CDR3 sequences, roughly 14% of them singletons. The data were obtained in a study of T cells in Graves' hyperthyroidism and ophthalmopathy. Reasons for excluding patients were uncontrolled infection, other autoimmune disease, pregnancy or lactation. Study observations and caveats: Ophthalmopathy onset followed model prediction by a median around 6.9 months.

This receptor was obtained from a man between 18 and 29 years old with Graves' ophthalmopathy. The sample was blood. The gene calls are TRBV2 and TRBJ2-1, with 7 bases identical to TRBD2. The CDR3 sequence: CASRYSGIDEQFF. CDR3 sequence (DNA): TGTGCCAGCAGATACAGCGGGATCGATGAGCAGTTCTTC.